Each of the 32 T cell receptor beta chains below was sequenced from the same sample in a study of immune cell composition in non-small cell lung cancer. Repertoires were generated with immunoSEQ multiplex PCR, while TCRdb's copy carries only in-frame clones and drops some. Among over 1,500 clones listed, just over 75% were seen once. The sequenced sample consisted of lung tumor tissue. The source is a human donor with non-small cell lung cancer.

The V gene is TRBV21-1, the J gene TRBJ2-2; TRBD1, the table's D call, lacks a check against the DNA. TRBV21-1 is a recognized pseudogene. The CDR3 covers 16 residues. The CDR3 reads CASSLRTGKDTGELFF. The CDR3 DNA is TGTGCCAGCAGCCTACGGACAGGGAAAGACACCGGGGAGCTGTTTTTT.

The CDR3 here is CASSTALRIAPGASSGANVLTF. The CDR3 coding sequence is TGTGCCAGCAGTACCGCGCTTAGAATAGCCCCGGGAGCTAGCTCTGGGGCCAACGTCCTGACTTTC. The chain carries TRBV28 and TRBJ2-6; possibly TRBD2 for D (6 bases). The CDR3 has 22 residues. The germline V gene has CDR1 MDHEN and CDR2 SYDVKM. V was pared by 5 bases and J by 0 bases, with 29 bases between.

V gene TRBV5-8 combines with J gene TRBJ2-5; TRBD1 agrees at 8 bases. The CDR3 is 13 amino acids. The germline CDR1 and CDR2 sequences are SGHTS and YDEGEE. The ends lost 5 bases at V and 4 bases at J; junction bases unmatched: 4. This chain's CDR3 is CASRRTGTETQYF. In DNA, the CDR3 is TGTGCCAGCAGACGGACAGGGACAGAGACCCAGTACTTC. Full variable domain (rest looked up from reference TRBV5-8 and TRBJ2-5): EAGVTQSPTHLIKTRGQQATLRCSPISGHTSVYWYQQALGLGLQFLLWYDEGEERNRGNFPPRFSGRQFPNYSSELNVNALELEDSALYLCASRRTGTETQYFGPGTRLLVL.

The chain employs TRBV13 and TRBJ2-1; 11 nucleotides match TRBD2. After removal of 5 bases from V and 8 bases from J, the junction contained 8 bases not matched to a gene. Germline lookup yields CDR1 PRHDT and CDR2 FYEKMQ (reference sequence). There are 15 residues in the CDR3. CDR3 protein: CASSRLAGRGDEQFF. In DNA, the CDR3 is TGTGCCAGCAGCCGACTAGCGGGAAGGGGCGATGAGCAGTTCTTC.

In its sample, this clone was seen a few times. The rearrangement uses TRBV5-6 and TRBJ1-4; D not certain. CDR1 and CDR2 from the germline V gene are SGHDT and YYEEEE. V was pared by 1 base and J by 0 bases, with 10 bases between. The CDR3 length is 16 residues. The chain's CDR3 is CASSLLPEATNEKLFF. CDR3 in DNA: TGTGCCAGCAGCTTGCTCCCAGAGGCAACTAATGAAAAACTGTTTTTT. The entire variable domain, with the rest obtained from reference TRBV5-6 and TRBJ1-4, is as follows: DAGVTQSPTHLIKTRGQQVTLRCSPKSGHDTVSWYQQALGQGPQFIFQYYEEEERQRGNFPDRFSGHQFPNYSSELNVNALLLGDSALYLCASSLLPEATNEKLFFGSGTQLSVL.

The CDR3 DNA reads as TGTGCCAGCAGTCGAAATACCGGGACTAGGGGGCAAGAGACCCAGTACTTC. This codes for CASSRNTGTRGQETQYF. The rearrangement joins TRBV28 to TRBJ2-5, with TRBD2 identical over 8 bases. Germline V gene sequence: CDR1 MDHEN, CDR2 SYDVKM. CDR3 length equals 17 residues. J lost 2 bases, V lost 5 bases, and 13 bases had no gene match.

This chain joins TRBV5-1 and TRBJ2-3, with D tentatively TRBD1 (6 bases). There are 16 residues in the CDR3. The V gene's germline CDR1 is SGHRS and CDR2 YFSETQ. V lost 0 bases, J lost 0 bases, and 11 bases lay in between. CDR3 protein: CASSLGTASSTDTQYF. The CDR3 DNA follows: TGCGCCAGCAGCTTGGGGACAGCCTCTAGCACAGATACGCAGTATTTT.

V usage is TRBV7-2 and J usage is TRBJ2-3; 13 bases fit TRBD2. The germline gives CDR1 SGHTA, CDR2 FQGNSA. Trimming at V came to 4 bases and at J to 7 bases, leaving 5 bases not matched to a gene. The CDR3 consists of 15 residues. The CDR3: CASSSTSGGLYTQYF. CDR3 nucleotides: TGTGCCAGCAGCTCGACTAGCGGGGGGTTGTATACGCAGTATTTT.

This chain joins TRBV9 and TRBJ1-1; no clear D. The CDR3 runs 14 residues. Germline lookup yields CDR1 SGDLS and CDR2 YYNGEE. Trimming cost V 2 bases and J 5 bases, with 13 bases left between them. As DNA, the CDR3 is TGTGCCAGCAGCGTGGATTTTACGGGAACTGAAGCTTTCTTT. Protein: CASSVDFTGTEAFF.

This clone was detected a few times. The chain has TRBV10-1 and TRBJ2-5; a weak D match, TRBD2 (6 bases). The CDR3 contains 13 residues. Trimming shortened V by 10 bases and J by 5 bases, and 17 bases separated the two germline ends. CDR1 is WNHNN, CDR2 SYGVQD, per germline (reference sequence). The CDR3 loop is CATSRSGDETQYF. For the CDR3, the DNA is TGCGCCACTTCTCGATCGGGGGATGAGACCCAGTACTTC.

V is TRBV15 and J is TRBJ1-2; 9 bases map to TRBD1. V shed 0 bases and J 6 bases; nucleotides not matched to a gene: 5. Germline lookup yields CDR1 LNHNV and CDR2 YYDKDF (reference sequence). CDR3 length: 15 amino acids. CDR3 sequence reads: CATSRDGQGPDGYTF. As DNA, the CDR3 is TGTGCCACCAGCAGAGATGGACAGGGGCCTGATGGCTACACCTTC.

The sample holds one count of this clone. In nucleotides, the CDR3 is TGTGCCAGCAGCCCAGGGAATGCCAGGGCAAGCAATCAGCCCCAGCATTTT. Amino acid sequence: CASSPGNARASNQPQHF. V and J are TRBV28 and TRBJ1-5; D might be TRBD1 (5 bases). CDR1 and CDR2 (germline): MDHEN, SYDVKM. V was clipped by 6 bases and J by 1 base, with 19 bases between them. The CDR3 consists of 17 residues.

The rearrangement uses TRBV5-1 and TRBJ2-7, with 9 bases identical to TRBD2. The J segment lost 5 bases and the V segment lost 1 base, leaving 10 bases of the junction unmatched. Germline CDR1 and CDR2: SGHRS and YFSETQ. The CDR3 runs 16 residues. CDR3 DNA sequence: TGCGCCAGCAGCTTGCCGAGGGCGGGGGGGCTCAACGAGCAGTACTTC. Residues: CASSLPRAGGLNEQYF.

The J gene is TRBJ2-5, the V gene TRBV5-1, with 9 positions matching TRBD2. Losses at the gene ends were 1 base for V and 4 bases for J; bases not matched to a gene: 2. This CDR3 has 14 residues. Germline lookup yields CDR1 SGHRS and CDR2 YFSETQ. In DNA form, the CDR3 reads TGCGCCAGCAGCTTGTCACTAGCGGGAGAGACCCAGTACTTC. Its protein is CASSLSLAGETQYF.

The rearrangement uses TRBV7-2 and TRBJ2-1; 12 bases line up with TRBD2. V dropped 4 bases and J dropped 9; count of bases not matched to a gene: 4. CDR1 and CDR2 (germline): SGHTA, FQGNSA. The CDR3 length is 14 residues. The CDR3 DNA is TGTGCCAGCAGCTCGAGACTAGCGGGGGCTGAGCAGTTCTTC. This sequence encodes CASSSRLAGAEQFF.

The V call is TRBV30, the J call TRBJ2-2; 7 positions match TRBD1. Germline trimming cut 2 bases from V and 5 bases from J; bases unmatched to any gene: 8. CDR3 length: 15 amino acids. Germline CDR1 is GTSNPN and CDR2 is SVGIG (reference sequence). The CDR3 reads CAWSQGQGVTGELFF. The CDR3 coding sequence is TGTGCCTGGAGTCAGGGGCAGGGGGTAACCGGGGAGCTGTTTTTT.

The rearrangement uses TRBV5-6 and TRBJ2-7; D gene unclear. Per the germline V gene, CDR1 is SGHDT and CDR2 is YYEEEE. V shed 1 base and J shed 2 bases, with 10 bases lying between them. This CDR3 region has 14 residues. The CDR3 DNA reads TGTGCCAGCAGCTTGACAGCATCTACCTACGAGCAGTACTTC. This gives the protein CASSLTASTYEQYF.

The genes are TRBV9 and TRBJ1-1; no reliable D call. Trimming stripped 2 bases from V and 4 bases from J, with 9 bases between. The CDR3 contains 13 residues. The V gene's germline CDR1 is SGDLS and CDR2 YYNGEE. The CDR3 DNA is TGTGCCAGCAGCGTTTCTCGGGGCACTGAAGCTTTCTTT. This translates into CASSVSRGTEAFF.

V and J are TRBV9 and TRBJ2-7, with TRBD2 identical over 7 bases. V was pared by 0 bases and J by 6 bases, with 3 bases of the junction left unmatched. The CDR3 is 13 amino acids. Looked up from germline, CDR1 is SGDLS and CDR2 is YYNGEE. In nucleotides, the CDR3 is TGTGCCAGCAGCGTAGAGGGAGGGTCCGAGCAGTACTTC. Protein: CASSVEGGSEQYF.

This sequence joins TRBV5-4 and TRBJ2-7, with D tentatively TRBD2 (6 bases). Germline CDR1 reads SGHNT; CDR2 reads YYREEE (reference sequence). Trimming stripped 7 bases from V and 6 bases from J, with 23 bases between. The CDR3 runs to 15 residues. CDR3 in DNA: TGTGCCAGCTCCCGGGCGGGAACCCAGATCAGCGAGCAGTACTTC. Its translation: CASSRAGTQISEQYF.

The rearrangement uses TRBV13 and TRBJ1-1; 7 positions agree with TRBD1. Trimming cost V 3 bases and J 4 bases; bases outside gene matches: 8. The CDR3 totals 15 residues. Germline CDR1 and CDR2: PRHDT and FYEKMQ (reference sequence). CDR3 region: CASSFQQGGSTEAFF. In DNA form, the CDR3 reads TGTGCCAGCAGCTTCCAGCAGGGGGGAAGCACTGAAGCTTTCTTT.

This clone was seen a handful of times. The V gene is TRBV28, the J gene TRBJ1-1, with TRBD1 identical over 7 bases. The CDR3 has 15 amino acids. After removal of 10 bases from V and 0 bases from J, the junction contained 11 bases not matched to a gene. Per the germline V gene, CDR1 is MDHEN and CDR2 is SYDVKM. The CDR3 DNA reads TGTGCCACCATACCCCCGGGACAGATGAACACTGAAGCTTTCTTT. Translated: CATIPPGQMNTEAFF.

The rearrangement uses TRBV18 and TRBJ2-7; a possible D gene is TRBD1 (5 bases). Germline lookup yields CDR1 KGHSH and CDR2 LQKENI. V was clipped by 3 bases and J by 0 bases, with 15 bases between them. CDR3 size: 16 residues. The DNA of the CDR3 is TGTGCCAGCTCACCCCCCGCAGGGCACCTCTCCTACGAGCAGTACTTC. Its protein is CASSPPAGHLSYEQYF.

This sequence joins TRBV5-6 and TRBJ1-2; D ambiguous. This CDR3 spans 13 amino acids. The V and J ends lost 1 base and 5 bases respectively, with 9 bases between them. Germline V gene sequence: CDR1 SGHDT, CDR2 YYEEEE. In DNA form, the CDR3 reads TGTGCCAGCAGCTTGAGCTCCGATTATGGCTACACCTTC. Its protein product is CASSLSSDYGYTF.

The chain employs TRBV7-2 and TRBJ2-3; D perhaps matches TRBD1 (5 bases). There are 16 residues in the CDR3. The germline V gene has CDR1 SGHTA and CDR2 FQGNSA. Trimming cost V 4 bases and J 1 base, with 15 bases left between them. The CDR3 loop reads CASSSRTGGGTDTQYF. In DNA form, the CDR3 reads TGTGCCAGCAGCTCTAGAACAGGTGGTGGCACAGATACGCAGTATTTT.

The chain recombines TRBV15 with TRBJ2-1, with D possibly being TRBD2 (5 bases). V lost 7 bases and J 7 bases, leaving 17 bases between the germline ends. CDR3 size: 14 residues. CDR1 and CDR2 (germline): LNHNV, YYDKDF (reference sequence). Here the CDR3 DNA reads TGTGCCACCAATCAGAGGGCTGGTGGGAATGAGCAGTTCTTC. It encodes CATNQRAGGNEQFF. Full variable domain (outside the CDR3, taken from reference TRBV15 and TRBJ2-1): DAMVIQNPRYQVTQFGKPVTLSCSQTLNHNVMYWYQQKSSQAPKLLFHYYDKDFNNEADTPDNFQSRRPNTSFCFLDIRSPGLGDTAMYLCATNQRAGGNEQFFGPGTRLTVL.

This chain links TRBV6-5 with TRBJ2-5; 9 bases map to TRBD1. V lost 4 bases, J lost 5 bases, and 5 bases stayed unmatched. CDR1 and CDR2 (germline): MNHEY, SVGAGI. The CDR3 is 14 amino acids. For the CDR3, the DNA is TGTGCCAGCAGTTGGTTACAGGGGGCTGAGACCCAGTACTTC. Translation: CASSWLQGAETQYF.

V is TRBV5-1 and J is TRBJ2-3; 8 nucleotides agree with TRBD2. The germline V gene encodes CDR1 SGHRS and CDR2 YFSETQ. The CDR3 runs 20 residues. The V gene end was trimmed by 0 bases and the J gene end by 2 bases; junction bases not matched to a gene: 17. CDR3: CASSLEVVHPGLGFTDTQYF. The CDR3 DNA is TGCGCCAGCAGCTTGGAGGTTGTCCATCCGGGACTAGGTTTCACAGATACGCAGTATTTT.

The chain couples TRBV5-1 to TRBJ1-1; 7 bases match TRBD1. Germline V lookup: CDR1 SGHRS, CDR2 YFSETQ. CDR3 length: 15 amino acids. The J segment lost 3 bases and the V segment lost 7 bases, leaving 12 bases of the junction unmatched. DNA of the CDR3: TGCGCCAGCTCCCGGGCCCCGCAGGGGGACACTGAAGCTTTCTTT. Protein: CASSRAPQGDTEAFF.

V usage is TRBV7-8 and J usage is TRBJ2-1, with D perhaps TRBD1 (7 bases). Between the trimmed V and J ends, which lost 1 base and 2 bases, there was a span of 15 bases. CDR3 length: 17 residues. Looked up from germline, CDR1 is SGHVS and CDR2 is FQNEAQ. Written as DNA, the CDR3 is TGTGCCAGCAGCTTAGGGAGGGGGCTAGCAGCCTACAATGAGCAGTTCTTC. Protein: CASSLGRGLAAYNEQFF.

The chain links TRBV6-1 to TRBJ2-1; no clear D gene. The V end was cut by 2 bases, the J end by 13 bases, with 12 bases between. Germline loops: CDR1 MNHNS, CDR2 SASEGT. CDR3 size: 12 residues. In DNA, the CDR3 is TGTGCCAGCAGTGAAATAACGGAGTCCCAGTTCTTC. Translating it yields CASSEITESQFF.

This sequence joins TRBV5-1 and TRBJ1-4, with D possibly TRBD1 on 6 matching bases. Trimming pared 4 bases from V and 6 bases from J, leaving 16 bases between. Germline V gene lookup returns CDR1 SGHRS and CDR2 YFSETQ. This CDR3 is built from 15 residues. CDR3 nucleotide sequence: TGCGCCAGCAGCAGTGAGGACAGCGTTTATGAAAAACTGTTTTTT. Translating gives CASSSEDSVYEKLFF.